This T cell receptor (beta chain) was profiled in a study of T cells in Graves' hyperthyroidism and ophthalmopathy. Amplified TCR beta CDR3 regions came from RNA transcripts. During a first-round RT-PCR of the TCR CDR3, the HTBI primer set was used. MiXCR, run by TCRdb on the multiplex PCR reads, gives a single entry per CDR3 protein. This table holds 600,000 to 900,000 distinct CDR3 sequences, 16% found once. This clonotype appeared many times. The specimen was blood. The TCR was taken from a man younger than 35 with Graves' hyperthyroidism.

In DNA form, the CDR3 reads TGTGCCAGCAGTCCCGAACTAGCGGGAGGAGAGACCCAGTACTTC. It translates to CASSPELAGGETQYF. V gene TRBV28 combines with J gene TRBJ2-5, with 12 bases matching TRBD2. CDR1 is MDHEN, CDR2 SYDVKM, per germline. J lost 4 bases, V lost 5 bases, and 5 bases had no gene match. This CDR3 contains 15 residues.